These 24 T cell receptor beta chains came from one sample sequenced in a study of tissue T cells after allogeneic stem cell transplantation. Assay used: immunoSEQ multiplex PCR; TCRdb lists only in-frame clones, some missing. The table includes about 3,900 clones, roughly 70% detected once. The sample was left colon tissue, taken at autopsy. The receptors derive from a woman aged 18-49 years with breast cancer.

CDR3 coding DNA: TGCGCCAGCAGCTTGGCAGGGGGCTTGGGAACTGAAGCTTTCTTT. Translating it yields CASSLAGGLGTEAFF. This chain links TRBV5-1 with TRBJ1-1, with 8 positions matching TRBD1. The CDR3 is made up of 15 amino acids. Germline V gene data show CDR1 as SGHRS and CDR2 as YFSETQ. V dropped 0 bases and J dropped 5; count of bases not matched to a gene: 6.

The chain couples TRBV5-5 to TRBJ2-7; unclear D gene. Trimming cost V 0 bases and J 2 bases, with 6 bases left between them. The CDR3 spans 13 residues. Germline V gene lookup returns CDR1 SGHKS and CDR2 YYEKEE (reference sequence). CDR3 in amino acids: CASSLVGTYEQYF. CDR3 bases: TGTGCCAGCAGCTTGGTTGGCACCTACGAGCAGTACTTC.

The chain uses TRBV4-3 and TRBJ1-2; D call uncertain. This CDR3 region has 18 residues. V was trimmed by 2 bases and J by 4 bases, leaving 23 bases between them. The V gene's germline CDR1 is LGHNA and CDR2 YSLEER. CDR3 loop: CASSQFYSRRWGTYGYTF. The CDR3 DNA reads as TGCGCCAGCAGCCAATTCTACAGCCGGAGATGGGGTACCTATGGCTACACCTTC.

V and J are TRBV7-2 and TRBJ2-2; D unresolved. Germline V lookup: CDR1 SGHTA, CDR2 FQGNSA. V was trimmed by 3 bases and J by 4 bases, leaving 6 bases between them. The CDR3 runs to 13 residues. The DNA for the CDR3 is TGTGCCAGCAGCTTGGGGATCACCGGGGAGCTGTTTTTT. Translated, it gives CASSLGITGELFF.

The gene calls are TRBV28 and TRBJ2-7, with D maybe TRBD2 (6 bases). Trimming left V 10 bases short and J 1 base short, with 17 bases between. Germline V CDR1 and CDR2: MDHEN, SYDVKM. The CDR3 consists of 14 residues. The CDR3: CANEPRAGSYEQYF. The CDR3 DNA reads as TGTGCCAACGAGCCTAGGGCGGGGTCCTACGAGCAGTACTTC.

This clone was seen once. V gene TRBV5-1 combines with J gene TRBJ1-2, with D possibly TRBD1 on 5 matching bases. Germline lookup yields CDR1 SGHRS and CDR2 YFSETQ. The CDR3 covers 14 residues. V shed 8 bases and J shed 2 bases, with 16 bases lying between them. Here the CDR3 DNA reads TGCGCCAGTGCCAGAATCGACAGCAACTATGGCTACACCTTC. Its protein product is CASARIDSNYGYTF.

The CDR3 coding sequence is TGTGCCAGCAGCTTTCAAACCCAGGGACCGGTCACTGAAGCTTTCTTT. This encodes CASSFQTQGPVTEAFF. V usage is TRBV11-2 and J usage is TRBJ1-1; a weak D match, TRBD1 (5 bases). The CDR3 extends over 16 amino acids. V was shortened by 3 bases and J by 4 bases, with 18 bases between the two germline ends. Germline V gives CDR1 SGHAT, CDR2 FQNNGV.

This clone was seen a few times. The chain links TRBV7-9 to TRBJ2-3, with TRBD2 matching over 7 bases. The CDR3 has 12 amino acids. V dropped 7 bases and J dropped 6; count of bases not matched to a gene: 4. CDR1 SEHNR and CDR2 FQNEAQ come from the germline V gene (reference sequence). The CDR3 coding sequence is TGTGCCAGCATCAAACTAGCGGATACGCAGTATTTT. This gives the protein CASIKLADTQYF. Filled out from reference TRBV7-9 and TRBJ2-3, the complete variable domain reads DTGVSQNPRHKITKRGQNVTFRCDPISEHNRLYWYRQTLGQGPEFLTYFQNEAQLEKSRLLSDRFSAERPKGSFSTLEIQRTEQGDSAMYLCASIKLADTQYFGPGTRLTVL.

The chain carries TRBV4-2 and TRBJ2-1; D may be TRBD2 (5 bases). This CDR3 is built from 14 residues. V was cut by 4 bases and J by 2 bases, with 9 bases left in between. Germline CDR1 reads LGHNA; CDR2 reads YNFKEQ. CDR3 sequence: CASSPAETYNEQFF. The CDR3 region has the DNA TGTGCCAGCAGCCCAGCGGAGACCTACAATGAGCAGTTCTTC.

Turning to this clone: A junction boundary mismatches the germline segment, possibly from a read error. The chain joins TRBV5-1 to TRBJ2-1; D not resolved. This CDR3 is 11 amino acids long. In germline, CDR1 is SGHRS, CDR2 YFSETQ. CDR3 DNA sequence: TGCGCCAGCCCCCCATTTTGTGAGGCTGTCTTC. Its protein is CASPPFCEAVF.

This clone came up once. The junction differs from germline at one of its ends, possibly a read error. V is TRBV25-1 and J is TRBJ2-7; D call uncertain. The length of the CDR3 is 11 residues. The germline CDR1 and CDR2 sequences are MGHDK and SYGVNS. The CDR3 loop reads CAGSSVYEQYF. The CDR3 DNA reads TGTGCCGGCAGTTCTGTCTACGAGCAGTACTTC.

The table lists this clone with a few counts. The chain combines TRBV3-1 (or the pseudogene TRBV3-2) with TRBJ2-7; 9 positions agree with TRBD2. J lost 1 base, V lost 0 bases, and 16 bases had no gene match. CDR3 length: 20 amino acids. Germline CDR1 reads LGHDT; CDR2 reads YNNKEL (reference sequence). This CDR3 reads CASSQDGSGRYELGSYEQYF. CDR3 bases: TGTGCCAGCAGCCAAGATGGTAGCGGGAGATATGAACTTGGATCCTACGAGCAGTACTTC.

The V call is TRBV28, the J call TRBJ1-4; TRBD1 matches at 8 bases. The V gene's germline CDR1 is MDHEN and CDR2 SYDVKM. The CDR3 runs to 16 residues. J gave up 8 bases and V 6 bases, and 14 bases lay outside the gene matches. CDR3 sequence (DNA): TGTGCCAGCAGCATAGAAGCAGGGGGCGCGGTAGAAAAACTGTTTTTT. Its protein product is CASSIEAGGAVEKLFF.

The chain is built from TRBV19 and TRBJ2-7; maybe TRBD1 (5 bases). This CDR3 is 15 amino acids long. Trimming shortened V by 3 bases and J by 1 base, and 13 bases separated the two germline ends. The germline CDR1 and CDR2 sequences are LNHDA and SQIVND (reference sequence). CDR3 residues: CASSMWSGQSYEQYF. The DNA for the CDR3 is TGTGCCAGTAGTATGTGGTCAGGGCAATCCTACGAGCAGTACTTC.

This chain joins TRBV30 and TRBJ1-2; 8 positions match TRBD1. Unmatched junction bases numbered 10, after V lost 5 bases and J lost 2 bases. The CDR3 covers 15 residues. Germline loops: CDR1 GTSNPN, CDR2 SVGIG (reference sequence). The CDR3 here is CAWVAPHRGNYGYTF. The CDR3 DNA reads as TGTGCCTGGGTTGCCCCCCACAGGGGGAACTATGGCTACACCTTC.

The V gene is TRBV7-2, the J gene TRBJ2-1; maybe TRBD2 (6 bases). The V end lost 2 bases, the J end lost 11 bases, and 10 bases lay between the germline ends. This CDR3 has 12 residues. Germline lookup yields CDR1 SGHTA and CDR2 FQGNSA. The CDR3 DNA sequence: TGTGCCAGCAGCTTACCCGGGAGTAAGCAGTTCTTC. Protein sequence: CASSLPGSKQFF.

CDR3 in DNA: TGTGCCAGCAGTTCCGGACAGTCCGGGGCCCAGTACTTC. It codes for CASSSGQSGAQYF. This rearrangement joins TRBV6-5 to TRBJ2-5, with D maybe TRBD1 (6 bases). Germline V lookup: CDR1 MNHEY, CDR2 SVGAGI. This CDR3 region has 13 residues. Trimming cost V 4 bases and J 9 bases, with 15 bases left between them.

The chain recombines TRBV3-1 (or the pseudogene TRBV3-2) with TRBJ1-3, with TRBD1 matching 8 bases. The CDR3 has 14 residues. The V gene's germline CDR1 is LGHDT and CDR2 YNNKEL (reference sequence). The trim removed 4 bases at V and 8 bases at J, leaving 7 bases unmatched. The CDR3 reads CASSPGQGVDTIYF. The CDR3 DNA reads TGTGCCAGCAGCCCTGGACAGGGTGTTGACACCATATATTTT.

The rearrangement links TRBV5-4 to TRBJ2-1; 10 positions match TRBD2. This CDR3 region has 13 residues. With 9 bases clipped from V and 8 bases from J, the junction kept 8 bases outside the gene matches. Germline lookup yields CDR1 SGHNT and CDR2 YYREEE (reference sequence). This CDR3 reads CANSLAGVDEQFF. The CDR3 nucleotides read TGTGCCAATTCCCTAGCGGGAGTAGATGAGCAGTTCTTC.

A word on this clone: Additional DNA sequences in this sample encode the identical CDR3. The CDR3 sequence is CASSLAGQLDGYTF. CDR3 DNA sequence: TGTGCCAGCAGCTTAGCGGGGCAATTGGATGGCTACACCTTC. The chain employs TRBV7-2 and TRBJ1-2; tentatively, D is TRBD1 (5 bases). The V gene's germline CDR1 is SGHTA and CDR2 FQGNSA. The CDR3 is 14 amino acids. The V gene lost 0 bases and the J gene lost 6 bases, with 11 bases spanning the gap.

CDR3 nucleotides: TGTGCCAGCAGCTTACCATACACCGGGGAGCTGTTTTTT. This codes for CASSLPYTGELFF. The chain couples TRBV7-9 to TRBJ2-2; D unresolved. The CDR3 is 13 amino acids. Germline CDR1 and CDR2: SEHNR and FQNEAQ (reference sequence). V lost 2 bases, J lost 3 bases, and 4 bases lay in between.

The table lists this clone with a count of one. This rearrangement joins TRBV6-6 to TRBJ2-1, with a possible D match to TRBD2 (6 bases). V lost 6 bases and J lost 0, with 9 bases in between. This CDR3 has 14 residues. The germline V gene has CDR1 MNHNY and CDR2 SVGAGI (reference sequence). CDR3 nucleotides: TGTGCCAGCAGGGGGGGTTCCTCCTACAATGAGCAGTTCTTC. Translation: CASRGGSSYNEQFF.

The chain couples TRBV4-3 to TRBJ2-1; 14 nucleotides match TRBD2. Germline V gene sequence: CDR1 LGHNA, CDR2 YSLEER. The CDR3 runs to 17 residues. The V and J ends lost 4 bases and 6 bases, in that order; junction bases with no gene match: 8. Here the CDR3 reads CASSPLSGTSGSNEQFF. The CDR3, as DNA: TGCGCCAGCAGCCCCCTATCGGGGACTAGCGGGAGCAATGAGCAGTTCTTC.

The chain links TRBV30 to TRBJ2-3; D is unclear. This CDR3 is 12 amino acids long. Deletions cut 5 bases from V and 6 bases from J, with 12 bases between. Germline values: CDR1 GTSNPN, CDR2 SVGIG (reference sequence). The CDR3 DNA reads TGTGCCTGGCAGATCACCCGGGATACGCAGTATTTT. It encodes CAWQITRDTQYF.